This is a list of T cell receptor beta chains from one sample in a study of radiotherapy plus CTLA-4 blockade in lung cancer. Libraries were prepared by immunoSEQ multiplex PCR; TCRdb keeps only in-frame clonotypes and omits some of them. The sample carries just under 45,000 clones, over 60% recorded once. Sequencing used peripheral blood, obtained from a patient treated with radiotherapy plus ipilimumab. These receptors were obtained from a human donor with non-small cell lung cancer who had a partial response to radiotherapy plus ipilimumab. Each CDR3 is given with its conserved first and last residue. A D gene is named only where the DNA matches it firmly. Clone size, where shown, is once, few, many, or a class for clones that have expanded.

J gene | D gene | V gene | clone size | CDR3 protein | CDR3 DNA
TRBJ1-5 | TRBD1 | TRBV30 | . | CAWTGGEDQPQHF | TGTGCCTGGACAGGGGGCGAGGATCAGCCCCAGCATTTT
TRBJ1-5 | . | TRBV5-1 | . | CASSEGGNQPQHF | TGCGCCAGCAGCGAAGGGGGCAATCAGCCCCAGCATTTT
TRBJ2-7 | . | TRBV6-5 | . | CASSYFPGDDYEQYF | TGTGCCAGCAGTTATTTTCCAGGGGACGACTACGAGCAGTACTTC
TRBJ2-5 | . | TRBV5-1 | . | CASSDGSTQETQYF | TGCGCCAGCAGCGACGGGAGTACCCAAGAGACCCAGTACTTC
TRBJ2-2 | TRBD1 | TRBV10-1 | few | CASSRDSSNTGELFF | TGCGCCAGCAGCAGGGACAGTTCGAACACCGGGGAGCTGTTTTTT
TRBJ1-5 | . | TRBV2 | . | CASSDDQGNQPQHF | TGTGCCAGCAGTGACGACCAGGGGAACCAGCCCCAGCATTTT
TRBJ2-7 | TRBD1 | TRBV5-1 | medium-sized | CASTLGTGGDEQYF | TGCGCCAGCACCCTAGGGACAGGGGGCGACGAGCAGTACTTC
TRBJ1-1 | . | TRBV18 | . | CASSPSQDTEAFF | TGTGCCAGCTCACCGAGCCAGGACACTGAAGCTTTCTTT
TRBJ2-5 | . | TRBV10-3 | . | CAISGGFQETQYF | TGTGCCATCAGTGGGGGCTTTCAAGAGACCCAGTACTTC
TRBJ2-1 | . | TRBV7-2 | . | CASSLRGSIEQFF | TGTGCCAGCAGCTTACGCGGATCGATAGAGCAGTTCTTC
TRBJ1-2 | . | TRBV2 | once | CASSEALRFWGYTF | TGTGCCAGCAGTGAAGCGCTTCGGTTTTGGGGCTACACCTTC
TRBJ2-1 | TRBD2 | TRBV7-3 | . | CASRGTSSAPEQFF | TGTGCCAGCAGAGGGACTAGCAGCGCCCCTGAGCAGTTCTTC
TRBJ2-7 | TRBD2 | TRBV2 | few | CARESGTSGHEQYF | TGTGCCAGAGAATCCGGGACTAGCGGGCACGAGCAGTACTTC
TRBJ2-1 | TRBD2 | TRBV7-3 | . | CASSLGAGGHGEQFF | TGTGCCAGCAGCTTAGGAGCGGGGGGGCATGGTGAGCAGTTCTTC
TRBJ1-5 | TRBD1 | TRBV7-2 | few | CASSPGQGANQPQHF | TGTGCCAGCAGCCCCGGACAGGGGGCAAATCAGCCCCAGCATTTT
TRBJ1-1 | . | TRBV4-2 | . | CASSLRDTDTEAFF | TGTGCCAGCAGCTTACGGGACACCGACACTGAAGCTTTCTTT
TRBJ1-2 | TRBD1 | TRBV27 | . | CASSPRTGEAYGYTF | TGTGCCAGCAGCCCCAGGACAGGGGAGGCCTATGGCTACACCTTC
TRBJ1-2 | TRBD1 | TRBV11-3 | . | CASSFPRDRGRGGYTF | TGTGCCAGCAGCTTCCCCCGGGACAGGGGGCGCGGTGGCTACACCTTC
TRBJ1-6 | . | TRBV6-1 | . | CASSRGSSPLHF | TGTGCCAGCAGTCGAGGCTCGTCACCCCTCCACTTT
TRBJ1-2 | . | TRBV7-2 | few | CASSQAHYGYTF | TGTGCCAGCAGCCAGGCCCACTATGGCTACACCTTC
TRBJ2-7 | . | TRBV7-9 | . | CASGDTVSF | TGTGCCAGCGGGGACACCGTAAGCTTC
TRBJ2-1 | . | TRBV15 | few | CATSRDRGRSYNEQFF | TGTGCCACCAGCAGAGATCGGGGGAGATCCTACAATGAGCAGTTCTTC
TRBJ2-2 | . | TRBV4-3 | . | CASSQVIAGELFF | TGCGCCAGCAGCCAAGTAATAGCTGGGGAGCTGTTTTTT
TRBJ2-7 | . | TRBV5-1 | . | CASSPWTDHYEQYF | TGCGCCAGCAGCCCCTGGACAGATCACTACGAGCAGTACTTC
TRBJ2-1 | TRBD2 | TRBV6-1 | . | CASSGLAGNVYNEQFF | TGTGCCAGCAGTGGACTAGCGGGTAACGTCTACAATGAGCAGTTCTTC
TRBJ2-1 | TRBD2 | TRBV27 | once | CASSLSGEGPYNEQFF | TGTGCCAGCAGTTTATCGGGGGAGGGCCCCTACAATGAGCAGTTCTTC
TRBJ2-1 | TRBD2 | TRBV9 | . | CASSVAPSWGGYNEQFF | TGTGCCAGCAGCGTAGCGCCTAGCTGGGGGGGTTATAATGAGCAGTTCTTC
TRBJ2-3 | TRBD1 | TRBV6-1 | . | CASSTGGLDTQYF | TGTGCCAGCAGTACAGGGGGGTTAGATACGCAGTATTTT
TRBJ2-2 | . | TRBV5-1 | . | CASSLLAESGELFF | TGCGCCAGCAGCTTACTAGCTGAGTCCGGGGAGCTGTTTTTT
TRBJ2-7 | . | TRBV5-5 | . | CASSTQEGSPYEQYF | TGTGCCAGCAGCACCCAAGAGGGATCCCCCTACGAGCAGTACTTC
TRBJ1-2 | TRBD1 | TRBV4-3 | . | CASSQRQGSGYTF | TGCGCCAGCAGCCAAAGACAGGGTTCTGGCTACACCTTC
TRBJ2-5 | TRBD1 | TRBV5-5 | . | CASSIWTGVETQYF | TGTGCCAGCAGCATCTGGACAGGAGTAGAGACCCAGTACTTC
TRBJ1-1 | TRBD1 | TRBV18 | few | CASSQGQGYTEAFF | TGTGCCAGCTCCCAAGGACAGGGCTACACTGAAGCTTTCTTT
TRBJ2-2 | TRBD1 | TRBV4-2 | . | CASSQGTQGEDKLFF | TGTGCCAGCAGCCAAGGGACACAGGGGGAGGATAAGCTGTTTTTT
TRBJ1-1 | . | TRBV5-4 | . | CASSLAGGEAFF | TGTGCCAGCAGCTTGGCGGGAGGGGAAGCTTTCTTT
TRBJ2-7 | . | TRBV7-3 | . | CASSLSGSAYEQYF | TGTGCCAGCAGCTTGAGTGGGAGCGCCTACGAGCAGTACTTC
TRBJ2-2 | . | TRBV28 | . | CASSLSPGELFF | TGTGCCAGCAGTTTATCTCCCGGGGAGCTGTTTTTT
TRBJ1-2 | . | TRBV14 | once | CASSQGTPPNYGYTF | TGTGCCAGCAGCCAAGGGACACCCCCTAACTATGGCTACACCTTC
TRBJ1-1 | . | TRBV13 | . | CASSLSLATEAFF | TGTGCCAGCAGCTTAAGTCTGGCCACTGAAGCTTTCTTT
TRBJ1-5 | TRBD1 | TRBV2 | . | CASSWTGGLNQPQHF | TGTGCCAGCAGTTGGACAGGGGGCCTTAATCAGCCCCAGCATTTT
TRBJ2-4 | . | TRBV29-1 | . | CSVEMPRGLAKNIQYF | TGCAGCGTTGAAATGCCGCGGGGGCTAGCCAAAAACATTCAGTACTTC
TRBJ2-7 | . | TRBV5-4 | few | CASSSELGYEQYF | TGTGCCAGCAGCTCAGAACTAGGTTACGAGCAGTACTTC
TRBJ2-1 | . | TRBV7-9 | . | CASSHMSGQGKNEQFF | TGTGCCAGCAGCCACATGAGTGGGCAGGGAAAAAATGAGCAGTTCTTC
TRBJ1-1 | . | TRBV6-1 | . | CASSSRQNTEAFF | TGTGCCAGCAGTTCCAGACAGAACACTGAAGCTTTCTTT
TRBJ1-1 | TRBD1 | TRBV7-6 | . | CASSLADRGVTEAFF | TGTGCCAGCAGCTTAGCCGACAGGGGGGTAACTGAAGCTTTCTTT
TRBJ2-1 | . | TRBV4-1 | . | CASSHTRLRSSYNEQFF | TGCGCCAGCAGCCATACTCGACTCCGGAGCTCCTACAATGAGCAGTTCTTC
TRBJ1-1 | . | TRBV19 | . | CASSEQVNTEAFF | TGTGCCAGTAGTGAACAAGTCAACACTGAAGCTTTCTTT
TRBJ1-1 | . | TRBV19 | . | CATGPRGTEAFF | TGTGCCACCGGACCAAGGGGAACTGAAGCTTTCTTT
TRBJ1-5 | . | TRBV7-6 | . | CASSLGEGNQPQHF | TGTGCCAGCAGCCTCGGGGAGGGAAATCAGCCCCAGCATTTT
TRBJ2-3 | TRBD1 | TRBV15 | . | CATRGTGGGTDTQYF | TGTGCCACCAGGGGGACAGGGGGCGGCACAGATACGCAGTATTTT
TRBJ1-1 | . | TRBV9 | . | CASSVGPGRTEAFF | TGTGCCAGCAGCGTAGGTCCGGGGAGAACTGAAGCTTTCTTT
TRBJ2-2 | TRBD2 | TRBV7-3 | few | CASSLKVAGAGPNTGELFF | TGTGCCAGCAGCTTAAAGGTGGCAGGAGCGGGGCCGAACACCGGGGAGCTGTTTTTT
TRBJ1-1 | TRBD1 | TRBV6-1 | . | CASRGTENTEAFF | TGTGCCAGCAGAGGGACAGAGAACACTGAAGCTTTCTTT